Following are 26 T cell receptor beta chains from one sample sequenced in a study of blood T cell repertoires in COVID-19 (dated by TCRdb to 2018 to 2020). Library method: the immunoSEQ multiplex PCR assay. This immuneACCESS table, as held by TCRdb, lists in-frame sequences with V and J called but not all clones. Of the missing ones, under half trace to an unresolved V gene in checked studies; the others have no known cause. This sample gives 200,000 to 300,000 clones in total; 85% of them show up just once. Approximately 9.6% of the sample is taken by the ten largest. Sequencing was carried out using PBMCs or T cells enriched from blood (not recorded which). These receptors all stem from a woman aged 50 to 60 with acute COVID-19.

V usage is TRBV30 and J usage is TRBJ1-2; 9 bases map to TRBD1. Germline trimming cut 2 bases from V and 2 bases from J; bases unmatched to any gene: 3. Germline V gene data show CDR1 as GTSNPN and CDR2 as SVGIG (reference sequence). CDR3 size: 14 residues. The CDR3 reads CAWSTGTGNYGYTF. CDR3 bases: TGTGCCTGGAGTACAGGGACAGGGAACTATGGCTACACCTTC.

The V call is TRBV6-5, the J call TRBJ1-5; 7 bases match TRBD1. CDR3 length: 15 residues. V was clipped by 6 bases and J by 2 bases; unmatched bases: 7. From germline, CDR1 is MNHEY and CDR2 SVGAGI. The CDR3 nucleotides are TGTGCCAGCAGCCTGACAGGGTATGGCAATCAGCCCCAGCATTTT. Residues: CASSLTGYGNQPQHF.

V usage is TRBV4-3 and J usage is TRBJ1-3; the D is unclear. Trimming left V 0 bases short and J 0 bases short, with 6 bases between. The CDR3 is 15 amino acids. Germline CDR1 reads LGHNA; CDR2 reads YSLEER. The CDR3 DNA is TGCGCCAGCAGCCAAGATACAGACTCTGGAAACACCATATATTTT. It is translated as CASSQDTDSGNTIYF.

The rearrangement joins TRBV10-3 to TRBJ2-5; 13 bases map to TRBD2. Germline V CDR1 and CDR2: ENHRY, SYGVKD. There are 15 residues in the CDR3. V was clipped by 4 bases and J by 3 bases; unmatched bases: 2. The CDR3 protein is CAISGGTSGKETQYF. CDR3 coding DNA: TGTGCCATCAGTGGCGGGACTAGCGGGAAAGAGACCCAGTACTTC.

In its sample, this clone was seen a few times. This chain connects TRBV19 to TRBJ1-2; 7 nucleotides align to TRBD1. V lost 1 base and J lost 8; bases outside the gene matches: 4. In germline, CDR1 is LNHDA, CDR2 SQIVND (reference sequence). This CDR3 has 13 residues. Written as DNA, the CDR3 is TGTGCCAGTAGTATAGGGGACAGTAAAGGCTACACCTTC. Protein sequence: CASSIGDSKGYTF.

The chain uses TRBV14 and TRBJ1-3; perhaps TRBD1 as D (6 bases). The germline V gene has CDR1 SGHDN and CDR2 FVKESK. Trimming shortened V by 6 bases and J by 2 bases, and 8 bases separated the two germline ends. The CDR3 totals 13 residues. The CDR3 spells CASRQGPGNTIYF. The CDR3, as DNA: TGTGCCAGCAGACAGGGCCCTGGAAACACCATATATTTT. Full variable domain (missing parts from reference TRBV14 and TRBJ1-3): EAGVTQFPSHSVIEKGQTVTLRCDPISGHDNLYWYRRVMGKEIKFLLHFVKESKQDESGMPNNRFLAERTGGTYSTLKVQPAELEDSGVYFCASRQGPGNTIYFGEGSWLTVV.

The V and J genes are TRBV27 and TRBJ1-1, with 8 bases identical to TRBD1. The CDR3 consists of 14 residues. V trimming: 2 bases; J trimming: 5 bases; junction bases outside the gene matches: 4. Per the germline V gene, CDR1 is MNHEY and CDR2 is SMNVEV (reference sequence). The CDR3 loop is CASSLAGGVTEAFF. The CDR3 coding sequence is TGTGCCAGCAGTTTAGCAGGGGGCGTAACTGAAGCTTTCTTT.

This chain connects TRBV5-5 to TRBJ2-4; D call uncertain. This CDR3 comprises 15 residues. V lost 5 bases to trimming and J lost 0 bases, with 12 bases between them. Germline CDR1 is SGHKS and CDR2 is YYEKEE (reference sequence). CDR3 in amino acids: CASSPPELAKNIQYF. The CDR3 DNA reads TGTGCCAGCAGTCCACCCGAACTAGCCAAAAACATTCAGTACTTC.

V and J are TRBV7-8 and TRBJ2-7; a possible D gene is TRBD1 (6 bases). V shed 4 bases and J shed 5 bases, with 12 bases lying between them. Germline-derived CDR1 and CDR2 are SGHVS and FQNEAQ. The CDR3 has 13 amino acids. The CDR3 protein is CASSSDRRNEQYF. The CDR3 DNA sequence: TGTGCCAGCAGCTCGGACAGAAGGAACGAGCAGTACTTC.

The gene calls are TRBV25-1 and TRBJ2-3, with a tentative D call TRBD1 (6 bases). This CDR3 has 14 residues. Trimming cost V 4 bases and J 3 bases, with 11 bases left between them. CDR1 MGHDK and CDR2 SYGVNS come from the germline V gene. CDR3 sequence reads: CASSGTGKTDTQYF. CDR3 coding DNA: TGTGCCAGCAGTGGAACAGGGAAGACAGATACGCAGTATTTT.

This rearrangement joins TRBV5-1 to TRBJ1-4, with D unclear. Germline V gene lookup returns CDR1 SGHRS and CDR2 YFSETQ. The germline V and J ends were trimmed by 0 bases and 8 bases, with 11 bases remaining between them. The CDR3 runs to 14 residues. CDR3 sequence: CASSLARGHEKLFF. CDR3 coding DNA: TGCGCCAGCAGCTTGGCCCGCGGGCACGAAAAACTGTTTTTT.

The chain employs TRBV7-2 and TRBJ1-2; 10 bases fit TRBD1. V was clipped by 5 bases and J by 8 bases; unmatched bases: 11. Looked up from germline, CDR1 is SGHTA and CDR2 is FQGNSA. This CDR3 is 15 amino acids long. The CDR3 loop is CASSPGQGSFWGYTF. For the CDR3, the DNA is TGTGCCAGCAGCCCGGGACAGGGGTCCTTTTGGGGCTACACCTTC.

V and J are TRBV18 and TRBJ1-1; D may be TRBD1 (6 bases). This CDR3 is built from 13 residues. Trimming shortened V by 6 bases and J by 9 bases, and 17 bases separated the two germline ends. Per germline, CDR1 KGHSH and CDR2 LQKENI. CDR3 bases: TGTGCCAGCTCGCCTACAGGGCTGGGGAAAGCTTTCTTT. Its protein product is CASSPTGLGKAFF.

The rearrangement links TRBV6-5 to TRBJ2-2, with TRBD2 as a possible D gene (6 bases). The CDR3 consists of 15 residues. From germline, CDR1 is MNHEY and CDR2 SVGAGI. The V end lost 2 bases, the J end lost 4 bases, and 11 bases lay between the germline ends. CDR3 coding DNA: TGTGCCAGCAGTTACCCGCGGGGCCCCACCGGGGAGCTGTTTTTT. This encodes CASSYPRGPTGELFF.

For the CDR3, the DNA is TGTGCCTGGAGTGTGGGGGGTCACCTCTCCTACGAGCAGTACTTC. This encodes CAWSVGGHLSYEQYF. The chain combines TRBV30 with TRBJ2-7; perhaps TRBD2 as D (6 bases). V was trimmed by 0 bases and J by 0 bases, leaving 12 bases between them. From germline, CDR1 is GTSNPN and CDR2 SVGIG (reference sequence). The CDR3 loop spans 15 amino acids.

The rearrangement joins TRBV19 to TRBJ1-2; D possibly corresponds to TRBD1 (6 bases). The V and J ends lost 2 bases and 7 bases respectively, with 11 bases between them. Germline V gene sequence: CDR1 LNHDA, CDR2 SQIVND (reference sequence). This CDR3 contains 13 residues. The CDR3 DNA is TGTGCCAGTAGTATAAGACAGGCAAGTGGCTACACCTTC. Translated: CASSIRQASGYTF.

V gene TRBV12-3 or TRBV12-4 combines with J gene TRBJ1-1, with TRBD1 matching over 9 bases. The CDR3 totals 13 residues. Unmatched junction bases numbered 7, after V lost 9 bases and J lost 5 bases. The CDR3 reads CASDRGWSTEAFF. In DNA, the CDR3 is TGTGCCAGTGACAGGGGGTGGTCGACTGAAGCTTTCTTT.

The chain has TRBV19 and TRBJ1-2; D possibly corresponds to TRBD1 (5 bases). The CDR3 runs to 14 residues. Trimming stripped 3 bases from V and 8 bases from J, with 16 bases between. The germline V gene encodes CDR1 LNHDA and CDR2 SQIVND (reference sequence). Here the CDR3 DNA reads TGTGCCAGTAGTATTGCCAGGGATCTGGGAGGCTACACCTTC. Its protein product is CASSIARDLGGYTF.

J is TRBJ1-5 and V is TRBV7-3; D is possibly TRBD1 (5 bases). CDR3 length: 13 residues. Trimming removed 6 bases from V and 5 bases from J, with 11 bases in between. Germline V gives CDR1 SGHTA, CDR2 FQGTGA. CDR3 amino acids: CASSPGGDQPQHF. The DNA of the CDR3 is TGTGCCAGCAGTCCGGGAGGGGATCAGCCCCAGCATTTT.

This chain joins TRBV5-1 and TRBJ1-1, with 7 bases that match TRBD1. V lost 4 bases to trimming and J lost 4 bases; unmatched junction nucleotides: 4. There are 13 residues in the CDR3. The V gene's germline CDR1 is SGHRS and CDR2 YFSETQ. As DNA, the CDR3 is TGCGCCAGCAGCCCACAGGGGTCCACTGAAGCTTTCTTT. The encoded protein is CASSPQGSTEAFF.

The chain couples TRBV7-8 to TRBJ2-5; 9 bases are a match to TRBD2. This CDR3 spans 14 amino acids. Trimming cost V 1 base and J 4 bases; bases outside gene matches: 1. CDR1 SGHVS and CDR2 FQNEAQ come from the germline V gene. Here the CDR3 reads CASSLVLAGETQYF. CDR3 sequence (DNA): TGTGCCAGCAGCTTAGTACTAGCGGGAGAGACCCAGTACTTC.

The genes are TRBV5-4 and TRBJ1-6, with TRBD1 as a possible D gene (6 bases). Germline loops: CDR1 SGHNT, CDR2 YYREEE (reference sequence). Trimming cost V 4 bases and J 0 bases, with 11 bases left between them. The CDR3 extends over 16 amino acids. This chain's CDR3 is CASSGRGSSYNSPLHF. DNA for the CDR3: TGTGCCAGCAGCGGCAGGGGAAGCTCCTATAATTCACCCCTCCACTTT.

V and J are TRBV9 and TRBJ2-2; D call uncertain. The V end lost 6 bases, the J end lost 2 bases, and 8 bases lay between the germline ends. Germline values: CDR1 SGDLS, CDR2 YYNGEE. This CDR3 region has 13 residues. CDR3 DNA: TGTGCCAGCAAGGAGCCAAACACCGGGGAGCTGTTTTTT. Its translation is CASKEPNTGELFF.

The gene calls are TRBV9 and TRBJ2-3, with TRBD2 as a possible D gene (6 bases). Germline values: CDR1 SGDLS, CDR2 YYNGEE. Trimming stripped 2 bases from V and 0 bases from J, with 13 bases between. CDR3 size: 16 residues. The CDR3 spells CASSVSGLTSTDTQYF. The CDR3 DNA follows: TGTGCCAGCAGCGTTAGCGGCTTAACTAGCACAGATACGCAGTATTTT.

V gene TRBV19 combines with J gene TRBJ1-5; 8 nucleotides line up with TRBD1. Germline V gene lookup returns CDR1 LNHDA and CDR2 SQIVND (reference sequence). This CDR3 is built from 14 residues. J lost 3 bases, V lost 7 bases, and 5 bases had no gene match. The CDR3 reads CASTRDRPNQPQHF. The CDR3 coding sequence is TGTGCCAGTACCCGGGACAGGCCCAATCAGCCCCAGCATTTT.

To note about this clone: Other DNA variants within this sample encode the same CDR3. The chain carries TRBV7-8 and TRBJ1-3, with no clear D. This CDR3 region has 15 residues. V lost 1 base and J 0 bases, leaving 7 bases between the germline ends. The V gene's germline CDR1 is SGHVS and CDR2 FQNEAQ. The DNA for the CDR3 is TGTGCCAGCAGCTTAGATGGCCTCTCTGGAAACACCATATATTTT. Amino acid sequence: CASSLDGLSGNTIYF.